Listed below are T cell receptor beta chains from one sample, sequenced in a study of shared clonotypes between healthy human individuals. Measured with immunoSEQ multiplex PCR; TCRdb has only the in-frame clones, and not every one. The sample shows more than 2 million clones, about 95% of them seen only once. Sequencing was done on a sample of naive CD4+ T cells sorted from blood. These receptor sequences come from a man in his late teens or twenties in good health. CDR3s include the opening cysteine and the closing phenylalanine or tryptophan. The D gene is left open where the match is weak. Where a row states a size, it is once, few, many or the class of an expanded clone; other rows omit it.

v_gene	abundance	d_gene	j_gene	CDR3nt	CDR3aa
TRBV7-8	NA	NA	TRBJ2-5	TGTGCCAGCAGCTCGGGCTTGGAGACCCAGTACTTC	CASSSGLETQYF
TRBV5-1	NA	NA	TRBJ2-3	TGCGCCAGCAGCTATCGGACAGATACGCAGTATTTT	CASSYRTDTQYF
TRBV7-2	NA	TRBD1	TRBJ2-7	TGTGCCAGCAGCCTACGAGGACAGGGGCGAGAGCAGTACTTC	CASSLRGQGREQYF
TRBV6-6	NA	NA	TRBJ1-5	TGTGCCAGCAGTTTTAATACACTGGATCAGCCCCAGCATTTT	CASSFNTLDQPQHF
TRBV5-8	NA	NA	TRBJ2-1	TGTGCCAGCACCCCCAGGGTCGGCTCCTACAATGAGCAGTTCTTC	CASTPRVGSYNEQFF
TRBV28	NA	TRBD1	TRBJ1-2	TGTGCCAGCAGTGGGACAGGGTGGCATGGCTACACCTTC	CASSGTGWHGYTF
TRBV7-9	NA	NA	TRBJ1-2	TGTGCCAGCAGCTTAGAAGGACAGCCAAACTATGGCTACACCTTC	CASSLEGQPNYGYTF
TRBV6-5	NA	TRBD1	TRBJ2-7	TGTGCCAGCAGCCGGGACAGCAAGTACGAGCAGTACTTC	CASSRDSKYEQYF
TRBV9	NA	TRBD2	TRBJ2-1	TGTGCCAGCAGCCCCCCGGGACTACAGGACAATGAGCAGTTCTTC	CASSPPGLQDNEQFF
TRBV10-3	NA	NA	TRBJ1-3	TGTGCCATCAGTGAACAGGCAGCTTACTCTGGAAACACCATATATTTT	CAISEQAAYSGNTIYF
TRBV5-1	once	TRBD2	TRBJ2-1	TGCGCCAGCAGCTCTGGCCCTAGCGGGACCTACAATGAGCAGTTCTTC	CASSSGPSGTYNEQFF